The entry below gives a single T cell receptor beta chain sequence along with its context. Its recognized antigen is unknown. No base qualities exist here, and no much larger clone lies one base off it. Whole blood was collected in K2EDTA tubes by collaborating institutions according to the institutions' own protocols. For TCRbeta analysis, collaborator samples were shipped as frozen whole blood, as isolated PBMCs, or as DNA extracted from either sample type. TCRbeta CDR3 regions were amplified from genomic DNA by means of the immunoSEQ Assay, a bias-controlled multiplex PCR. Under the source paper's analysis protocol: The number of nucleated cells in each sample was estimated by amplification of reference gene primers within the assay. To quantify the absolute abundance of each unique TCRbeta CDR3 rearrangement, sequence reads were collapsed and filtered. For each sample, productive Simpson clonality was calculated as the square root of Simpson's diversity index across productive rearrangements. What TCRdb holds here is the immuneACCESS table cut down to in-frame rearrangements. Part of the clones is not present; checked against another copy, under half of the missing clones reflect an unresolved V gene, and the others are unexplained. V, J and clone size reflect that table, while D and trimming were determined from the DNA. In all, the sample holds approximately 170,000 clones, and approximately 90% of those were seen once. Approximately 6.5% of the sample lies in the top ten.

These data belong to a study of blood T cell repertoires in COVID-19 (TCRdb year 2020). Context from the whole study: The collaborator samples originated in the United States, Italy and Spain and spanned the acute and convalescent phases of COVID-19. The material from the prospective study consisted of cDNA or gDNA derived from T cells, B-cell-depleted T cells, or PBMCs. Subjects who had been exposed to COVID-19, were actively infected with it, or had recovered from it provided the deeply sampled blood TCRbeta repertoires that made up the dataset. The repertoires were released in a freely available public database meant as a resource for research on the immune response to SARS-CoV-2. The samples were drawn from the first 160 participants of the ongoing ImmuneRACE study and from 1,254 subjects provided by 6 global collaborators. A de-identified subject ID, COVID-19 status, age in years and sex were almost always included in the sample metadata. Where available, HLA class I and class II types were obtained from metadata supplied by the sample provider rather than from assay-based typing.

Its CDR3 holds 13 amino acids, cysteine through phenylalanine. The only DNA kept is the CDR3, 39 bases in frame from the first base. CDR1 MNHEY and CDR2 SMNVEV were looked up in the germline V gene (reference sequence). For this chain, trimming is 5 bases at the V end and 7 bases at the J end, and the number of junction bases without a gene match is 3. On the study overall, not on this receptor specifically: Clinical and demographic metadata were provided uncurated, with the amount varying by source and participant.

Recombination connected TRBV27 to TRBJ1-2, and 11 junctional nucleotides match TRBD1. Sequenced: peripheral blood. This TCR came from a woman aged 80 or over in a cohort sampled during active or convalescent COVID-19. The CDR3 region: CASSTGTGGGYTF. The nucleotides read TGTGCCAGCAGTACAGGGACAGGGGGTGGCTACACCTTC.